Sequencing of this T cell receptor beta chain was carried out in a study of shared clonotypes between healthy human individuals. Study details: Donor composition was two women and a few men, aged 18 to 49.

The method was immunoSEQ multiplex PCR; TCRdb's version includes in-frame clones alone and lacks a portion of them. The table shows about 2,200,000 clones, with around 93% occurring only once. This CDR3 comprises 17 residues. Trimming took off 0 bases at V and 5 bases at J, with 17 bases between the two ends. Germline V gene lookup returns CDR1 LNHNV and CDR2 YYDKDF (reference sequence). CD8 cells regarded as naive lacked CD45RO, were positively chosen for CCR7, and omitted terminally differentiated effector memory CD45RA+ cells. The chain recombines TRBV15 with TRBJ1-5; D is undetermined. The sequence derives from a man between 18 and 35 years old in good health. Some clones in this sample may be carry-over from other donors' samples. The sample taken for sequencing was naive CD8+ T cells from PBMCs. The CDR3 sequence: CATSRDSRVGEDQPQHF. DNA of the CDR3: TGTGCCACCAGCAGAGATTCTCGCGTTGGGGAAGATCAGCCCCAGCATTTT.